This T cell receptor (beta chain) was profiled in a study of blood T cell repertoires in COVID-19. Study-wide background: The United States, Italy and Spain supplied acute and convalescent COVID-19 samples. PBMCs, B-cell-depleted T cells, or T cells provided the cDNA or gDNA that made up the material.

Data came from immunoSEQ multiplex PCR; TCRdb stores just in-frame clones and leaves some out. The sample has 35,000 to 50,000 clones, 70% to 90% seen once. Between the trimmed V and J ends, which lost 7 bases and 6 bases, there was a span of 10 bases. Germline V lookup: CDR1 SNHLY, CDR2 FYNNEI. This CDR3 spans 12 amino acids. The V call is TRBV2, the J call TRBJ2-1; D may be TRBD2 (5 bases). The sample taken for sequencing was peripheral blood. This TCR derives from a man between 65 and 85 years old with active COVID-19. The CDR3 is CASILASNEQFF. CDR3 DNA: TGTGCCAGCATTCTAGCATCCAATGAGCAGTTCTTC.